This TCR beta chain was captured by sequencing in a study of cytomegalovirus exposure and HLA in healthy donors. Germline CDR1 SGHRS, CDR2 YFSETQ. V lost 0 bases, J lost 5 bases, and 12 bases lay in between. CDR3 length: 14 residues. Broader study findings: The authors assumed roughly uniform sequencing depth across donors for presence/absence analyses. Analysis performed later found more than 15,000 TCR beta sequences associated with HLA alleles at 0.05 false discovery rate. For most TCR sequences rarity was the rule, although some public TCRs occurred in many donors.

Vbeta (60) and Jbeta (13) primers were used in the PCR. Authors' data handling: Later work found approximately 87 million unique TCR beta chains, with approximately 12 million shared. Clones were read by immunoSEQ multiplex PCR, and TCRdb kept only the in-frame ones, dropping some. That table furnishes V, J and clone size, whereas the DNA furnished D and trimming. This sample has some 76,000 clones, with 65% to 85% found just once. Turning to this clone: Its specificity is not known.

The receptor's source is a woman in her forties or fifties in good health and CMV-seronegative. The J gene is TRBJ2-7, the V gene TRBV5-1, with TRBD2 as a possible D gene (6 bases). Specimen: PBMCs. CDR3 sequence: CASSLGGVRDEQYF. CDR3 sequence (DNA): TGCGCCAGCAGCTTGGGGGGGGTAAGGGACGAGCAGTACTTC.